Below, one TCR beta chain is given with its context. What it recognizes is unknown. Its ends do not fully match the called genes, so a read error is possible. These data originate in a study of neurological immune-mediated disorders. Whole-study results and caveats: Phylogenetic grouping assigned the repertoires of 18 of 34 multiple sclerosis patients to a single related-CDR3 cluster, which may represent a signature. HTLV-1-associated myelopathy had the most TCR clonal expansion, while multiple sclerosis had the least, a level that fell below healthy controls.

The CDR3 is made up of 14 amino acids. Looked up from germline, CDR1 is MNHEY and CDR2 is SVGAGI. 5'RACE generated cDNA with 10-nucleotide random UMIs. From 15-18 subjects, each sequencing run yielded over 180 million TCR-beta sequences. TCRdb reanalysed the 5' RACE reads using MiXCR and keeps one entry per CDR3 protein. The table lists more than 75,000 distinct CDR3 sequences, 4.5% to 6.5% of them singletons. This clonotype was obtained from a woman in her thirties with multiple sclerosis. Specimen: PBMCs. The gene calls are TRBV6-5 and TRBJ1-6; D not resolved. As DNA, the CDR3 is TGTGCCAGCAGCCGGAATGGACTAAATTCAACCCTCAACTTT. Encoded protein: CASSRNGLNSTLNF.